This T cell receptor (beta chain) was found in a study of blood T cell repertoires in COVID-19. Study details: The United States, Italy and Spain were the sources of the acute and convalescent COVID-19 samples. T cells, B-cell-depleted T cells, or PBMCs supplied cDNA or gDNA.

Original data processing: Reference gene primer amplification gave estimated nucleated cell counts. TCRdb's table, derived via immunoSEQ multiplex PCR, lists solely in-frame clones and lacks some. The V and J calls and clone size are taken from that table; D and trimming were inferred from the DNA. The table records 70,000 to 75,000 clones, approximately 85% of them present only once. J gave up 5 bases and V 5 bases, and 9 bases lay outside the gene matches. This CDR3 contains 16 residues. Germline CDR1 SGHNT, CDR2 YENEEA. This sequence was found in a human donor in a cohort sampled during active COVID-19. The sequenced sample was peripheral blood. The rearrangement uses TRBV11-3 and TRBJ2-1; 10 nucleotides line up with TRBD2. CDR3 bases: TGTGCCAGCAGCCCCTCCGGGACTAGCGATCACAATGAGCAGTTCTTC. It is translated as CASSPSGTSDHNEQFF.